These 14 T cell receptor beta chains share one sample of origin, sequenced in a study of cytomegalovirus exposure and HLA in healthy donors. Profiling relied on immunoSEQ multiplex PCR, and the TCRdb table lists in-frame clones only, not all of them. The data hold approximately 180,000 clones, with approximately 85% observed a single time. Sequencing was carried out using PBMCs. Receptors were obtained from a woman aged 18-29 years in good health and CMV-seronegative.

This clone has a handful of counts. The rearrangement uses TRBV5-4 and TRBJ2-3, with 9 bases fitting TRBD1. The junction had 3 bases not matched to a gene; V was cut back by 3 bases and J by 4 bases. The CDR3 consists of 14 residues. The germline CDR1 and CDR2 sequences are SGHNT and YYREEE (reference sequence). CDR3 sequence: CASSYRTGADTQYF. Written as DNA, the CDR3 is TGTGCCAGCAGCTATAGGACAGGGGCAGATACGCAGTATTTT.

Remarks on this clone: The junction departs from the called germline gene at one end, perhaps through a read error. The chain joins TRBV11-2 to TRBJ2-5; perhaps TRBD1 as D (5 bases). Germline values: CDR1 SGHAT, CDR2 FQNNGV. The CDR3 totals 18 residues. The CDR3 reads CASSVEAPGFGRGETQYF. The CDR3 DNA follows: TGTGCCAGCAGCGTAGAAGCGCCAGGGTTCGGTCGCGGTGAGACCCAGTACTTC.

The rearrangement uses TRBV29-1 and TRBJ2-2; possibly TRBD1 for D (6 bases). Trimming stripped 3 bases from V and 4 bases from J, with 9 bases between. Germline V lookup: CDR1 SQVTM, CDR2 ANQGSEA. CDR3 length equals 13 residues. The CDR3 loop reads CSVDRGRTGELFF. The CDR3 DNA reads TGCAGCGTTGACAGGGGACGCACCGGGGAGCTGTTTTTT.

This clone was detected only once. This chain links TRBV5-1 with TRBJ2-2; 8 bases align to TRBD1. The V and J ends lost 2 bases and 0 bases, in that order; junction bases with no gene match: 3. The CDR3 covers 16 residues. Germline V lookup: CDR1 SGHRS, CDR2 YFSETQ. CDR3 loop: CASSFNRGTNTGELFF. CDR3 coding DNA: TGCGCCAGCAGCTTTAACAGGGGGACGAACACCGGGGAGCTGTTTTTT.

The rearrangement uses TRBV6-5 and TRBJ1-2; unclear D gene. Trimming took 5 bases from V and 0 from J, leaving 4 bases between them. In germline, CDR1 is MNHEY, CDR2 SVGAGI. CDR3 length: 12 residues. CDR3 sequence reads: CASSHANYGYTF. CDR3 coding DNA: TGTGCCAGCAGTCATGCTAACTATGGCTACACCTTC.

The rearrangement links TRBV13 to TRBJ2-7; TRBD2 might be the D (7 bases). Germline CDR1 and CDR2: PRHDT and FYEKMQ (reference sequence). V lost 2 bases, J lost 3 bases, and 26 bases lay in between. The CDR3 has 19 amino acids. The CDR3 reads CASSLTVEGLRGRDYEQYF. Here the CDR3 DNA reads TGTGCCAGCAGCTTAACGGTGGAAGGTTTGAGGGGGAGGGACTACGAGCAGTACTTC.

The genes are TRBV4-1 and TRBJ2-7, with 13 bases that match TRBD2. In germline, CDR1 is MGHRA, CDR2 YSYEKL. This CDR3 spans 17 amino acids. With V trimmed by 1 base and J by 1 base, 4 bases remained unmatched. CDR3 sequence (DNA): TGCGCCAGCAGCCAAGGGGGGACTAGCGGGGCATCCTACGAGCAGTACTTC. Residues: CASSQGGTSGASYEQYF.

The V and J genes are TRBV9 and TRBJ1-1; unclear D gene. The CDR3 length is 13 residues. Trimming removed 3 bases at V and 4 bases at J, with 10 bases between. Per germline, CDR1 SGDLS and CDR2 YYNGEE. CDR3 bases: TGTGCCAGCAGCGGGGCCCCTCGCACTGAAGCTTTCTTT. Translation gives CASSGAPRTEAFF.

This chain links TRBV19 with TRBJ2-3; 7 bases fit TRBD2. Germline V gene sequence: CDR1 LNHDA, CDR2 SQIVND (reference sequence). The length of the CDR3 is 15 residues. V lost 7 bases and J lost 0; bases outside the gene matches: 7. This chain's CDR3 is CASTPLAASTDTQYF. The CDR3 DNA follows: TGTGCCAGTACCCCTCTAGCGGCTAGCACAGATACGCAGTATTTT.

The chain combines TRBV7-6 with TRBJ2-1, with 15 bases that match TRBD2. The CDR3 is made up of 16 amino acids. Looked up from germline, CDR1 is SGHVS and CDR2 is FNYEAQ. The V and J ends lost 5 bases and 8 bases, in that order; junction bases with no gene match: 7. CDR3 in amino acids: CASSPGTSGGRDEQFF. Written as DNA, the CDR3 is TGTGCCAGCAGCCCGGGGACTAGCGGGGGGAGGGATGAGCAGTTCTTC.

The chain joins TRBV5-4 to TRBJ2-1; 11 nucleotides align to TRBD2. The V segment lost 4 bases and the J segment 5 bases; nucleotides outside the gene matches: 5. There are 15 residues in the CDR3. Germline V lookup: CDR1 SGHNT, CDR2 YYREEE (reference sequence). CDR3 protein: CASSQTSGNHNEQFF. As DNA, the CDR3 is TGTGCCAGCAGCCAGACTAGCGGGAACCACAATGAGCAGTTCTTC.

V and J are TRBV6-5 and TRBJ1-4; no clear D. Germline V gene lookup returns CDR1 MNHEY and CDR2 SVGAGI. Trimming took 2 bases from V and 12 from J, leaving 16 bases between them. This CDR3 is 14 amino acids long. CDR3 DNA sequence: TGTGCCAGCAGTTACGTGAGTGTCGGCGCGGAACTGTTTTTT. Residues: CASSYVSVGAELFF.

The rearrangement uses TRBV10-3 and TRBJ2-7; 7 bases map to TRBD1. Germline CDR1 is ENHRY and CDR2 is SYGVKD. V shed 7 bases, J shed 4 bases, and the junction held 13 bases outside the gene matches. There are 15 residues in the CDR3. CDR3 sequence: CAIMGVTGENYEQYF. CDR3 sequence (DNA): TGTGCCATCATGGGGGTAACAGGGGAAAATTACGAGCAGTACTTC.

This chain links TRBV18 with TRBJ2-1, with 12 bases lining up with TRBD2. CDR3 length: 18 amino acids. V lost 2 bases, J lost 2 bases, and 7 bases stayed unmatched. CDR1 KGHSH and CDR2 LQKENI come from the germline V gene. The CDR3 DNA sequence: TGTGCCAGCTCACCAAGGACTAGCGGGGCCGGGACCTACAATGAGCAGTTCTTC. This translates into CASSPRTSGAGTYNEQFF.